Included here is one T cell receptor (beta chain) sequence, with context. Its cognate antigen is unknown. The source of the sample is a study of shared clonotypes between healthy human individuals. General observations from the study: Naive subsets usually exceeded memory subsets in estimated richness.

CDR1 and CDR2 from the germline V gene are MNHEY and SMNVEV (reference sequence). The CDR3 has 13 residues. With 7 bases removed from V and 1 base from J, the gap between germline ends came to 7 bases. Clones were sequenced by immunoSEQ multiplex PCR, and TCRdb holds only the in-frame ones, with some missing. The repertoire holds around 2.5 million clones, with roughly 93% as singletons. Sequenced: naive CD4+ T cells from PBMCs. Subset in this sample: CD45RA+ positively selected. V gene TRBV27 combines with J gene TRBJ2-2; D is unclear. This clonotype was obtained from a man between 18 and 29 years old in good health. Some clones in this sample may be carry-over from other donors' samples. CDR3 amino acids: CASNRKNTGELFF. For the CDR3, the DNA is TGTGCCAGCAACAGAAAGAACACCGGGGAGCTGTTTTTT.